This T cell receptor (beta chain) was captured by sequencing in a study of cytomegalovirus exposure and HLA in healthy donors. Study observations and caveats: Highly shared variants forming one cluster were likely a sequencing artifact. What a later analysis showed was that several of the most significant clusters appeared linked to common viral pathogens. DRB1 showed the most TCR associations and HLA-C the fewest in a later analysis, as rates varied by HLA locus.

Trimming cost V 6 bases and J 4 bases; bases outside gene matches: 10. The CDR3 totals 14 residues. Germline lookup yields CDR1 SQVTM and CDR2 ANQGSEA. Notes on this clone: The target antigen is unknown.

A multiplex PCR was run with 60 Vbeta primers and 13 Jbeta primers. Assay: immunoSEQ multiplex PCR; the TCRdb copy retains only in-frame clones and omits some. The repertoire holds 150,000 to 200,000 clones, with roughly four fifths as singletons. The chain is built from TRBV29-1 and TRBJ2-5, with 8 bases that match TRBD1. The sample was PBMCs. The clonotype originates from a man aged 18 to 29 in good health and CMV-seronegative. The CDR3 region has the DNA TGCAGCGTGGACGGACAGGGACCTGGAGAGACCCAGTACTTC. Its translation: CSVDGQGPGETQYF.